The 22 T cell receptor beta chains below all came from one sample that was sequenced in a study of blood T cells in healthy people across ages. Alongside a J-beta primer mix, a sample-barcoded 5' primer served in a second PCR lasting about 7 to 12 cycles. TCRdb re-derived calls from the 5' RACE reads in MiXCR, one entry per CDR3 protein. The sample holds around 970,000 distinct CDR3 sequences, 51% seen once. Material for sequencing was blood. The receptor set was obtained from a woman aged 55-70 years in good health.

This clonotype was counted between two and nine times. The chain carries TRBV6-6 and TRBJ2-5; D is perhaps TRBD1 or TRBD2 (5 bases each). Germline V CDR1 and CDR2: MNHNY, SVGAGI (reference sequence). This CDR3 region has 15 residues. The ends were cut back, 5 bases at V and 0 bases at J, with 13 bases in the middle. The CDR3 bases are TGTGCCAGCAGTGGGGGTCGTCGGCACCAAGAGACCCAGTACTTC. It specifies CASSGGRRHQETQYF.

This clonotype was counted a few times. The rearrangement links TRBV3-1 to TRBJ2-7; TRBD2 aligns across 10 bases. The CDR3 loop spans 14 amino acids. V trimming: 2 bases; J trimming: 6 bases; junction bases outside the gene matches: 4. Germline CDR1 reads LGHDT; CDR2 reads YNNKEL (reference sequence). The CDR3 region has the DNA TGTGCCAGCAGCCAACGTCTAGCGGGAGCCGAGCAGTACTTC. Protein product: CASSQRLAGAEQYF.

The sample holds a few counts of this clonotype. The chain uses TRBV29-1 and TRBJ2-5, with D unresolved. This CDR3 comprises 16 residues. Germline CDR1 and CDR2: SQVTM and ANQGSEA. V lost 4 bases to trimming and J lost 1 base, with 19 bases between them. CDR3 DNA sequence: TGCAGCGTTGTGGGAATTTCGAGCTTACTCCAAGAGACCCAGTACTTC. Amino acid sequence: CSVVGISSLLQETQYF.

This sequence joins TRBV12-3 or TRBV12-4 and TRBJ2-3; D is perhaps TRBD1 or TRBD2 (5 bases each). This CDR3 has 15 residues. V dropped 6 bases and J dropped 2 bases, with 15 bases sitting between them. The CDR3 DNA is TGTGCCAGCAGCGGACTTCAGGGCTACACAGATACGCAGTATTTT. As protein: CASSGLQGYTDTQYF.

The rearrangement links TRBV18 to TRBJ2-5; D gene unclear. This CDR3 comprises 14 residues. The germline V gene has CDR1 KGHSH and CDR2 LQKENI. V lost 0 bases and J lost 2, with 7 bases in between. The CDR3 DNA sequence: TGTGCCAGCTCACCACCAGTGTGGCAAGAGACCCAGTACTTC. The encoded protein is CASSPPVWQETQYF. The full variable domain, rest sourced from reference TRBV18 and TRBJ2-5, is NAGVMQNPRHLVRRRGQEARLRCSPMKGHSHVYWYRQLPEEGLKFMVYLQKENIIDESGMPKERFSAEFPKEGPSILRIQQVVRGDSAAYFCASSPPVWQETQYFGPGTRLLVL.

This clonotype appeared once. CDR3 in DNA: TGCAGTGCTAGATCGGACAGGACGAGTCAGCCCCAGTATTTT. Translation gives CSARSDRTSQPQYF. The chain links TRBV20-1 to TRBJ1-5; 7 positions agree with TRBD1. TRBJ2-3 explains the end of the DNA better; the J call may be wrong. From germline, CDR1 is DFQATT and CDR2 SNEGSKA (reference sequence). This CDR3 has 14 residues.

This chain joins TRBV7-2 and TRBJ1-1; no clear D gene. CDR1 and CDR2 from the germline V gene are SGHTA and FQGNSA. V was trimmed by 5 bases and J by 3 bases, leaving 13 bases between them. The CDR3 extends over 14 amino acids. The CDR3 DNA reads TGTGCCAGCAGCCCCCAGCGTGGGTACACTGAAGCTTTCTTT. It translates to CASSPQRGYTEAFF.

The CDR3 DNA is TGTGCCAGCTCAAGGCGGGAGTTTGACAATGAGCAGTTCTTC. This encodes CASSRREFDNEQFF. The gene calls are TRBV18 and TRBJ2-1; 7 nucleotides agree with TRBD2. The V gene's germline CDR1 is KGHSH and CDR2 LQKENI. This CDR3 spans 14 amino acids. The J segment lost 5 bases and the V segment lost 5 bases, leaving 6 bases of the junction unmatched. Complete variable domain (other parts from reference TRBV18 and TRBJ2-1): NAGVMQNPRHLVRRRGQEARLRCSPMKGHSHVYWYRQLPEEGLKFMVYLQKENIIDESGMPKERFSAEFPKEGPSILRIQQVVRGDSAAYFCASSRREFDNEQFFGPGTRLTVL.

In this sample, this clonotype turned up many times. The chain couples TRBV6-6 to TRBJ1-5; weak D call: TRBD1 (6 bases). The CDR3 is 15 amino acids. CDR1 and CDR2 (germline): MNHNY, SVGAGI (reference sequence). V was cut by 6 bases and J by 7 bases, with 19 bases left in between. DNA of the CDR3: TGTGCCAGCAGCATTACGGGCGGGGGCGCCCAGCCCCAGCATTTT. Protein: CASSITGGGAQPQHF.

This clonotype turned up a few times. This chain joins TRBV2 and TRBJ2-7; TRBD1 agrees at 7 bases. V shed 8 bases and J 2 bases; nucleotides not matched to a gene: 9. Germline V lookup: CDR1 SNHLY, CDR2 FYNNEI. The CDR3 sequence is 14 residues long. This CDR3 reads CASAPGGDPYEQYF. CDR3 nucleotides: TGTGCCAGCGCGCCAGGGGGAGATCCCTACGAGCAGTACTTC.

Concerning this clonotype: Since a much larger clone is just one base distant, this may be a read error. The chain has TRBV20-1 and TRBJ2-1; the match to TRBD2 covers 8 bases. V shed 1 base, J shed 8 bases, and the junction held 7 bases outside the gene matches. The CDR3 has 14 amino acids. The germline gives CDR1 DFQATT, CDR2 SNEGSKA (reference sequence). The CDR3 sequence: CSARAIREGYEQFF. The CDR3 nucleotides are TGCAGTGCTAGAGCTATCCGGGAGGGCTATGAGCAGTTCTTC.

With regard to this clonotype: A single base separates this from a much larger clone, so it may be a read error. The J gene is TRBJ2-1, the V gene TRBV20-1, with TRBD2 matching 12 bases. The CDR3 runs to 18 residues. Germline CDR1 DFQATT, CDR2 SNEGSKA (reference sequence). The chain's CDR3 is CSANAPPALAGGMHEQLF. In DNA form, the CDR3 reads TGCAGTGCTAATGCCCCTCCCGCCCTAGCGGGAGGGATGCATGAGCAGTTATTC.

This rearrangement joins TRBV5-1 to TRBJ2-7; 12 bases align to TRBD2. From germline, CDR1 is SGHRS and CDR2 YFSETQ. This CDR3 has 16 residues. After removal of 0 bases from V and 4 bases from J, the junction contained 5 bases not matched to a gene. CDR3 sequence: CASSLDTSGRWYEQYF. The CDR3, as DNA: TGCGCCAGCAGCTTGGATACTAGCGGGAGGTGGTACGAGCAGTACTTC. Based on the CDR3 plus reference TRBV5-1 and TRBJ2-7, the full variable domain is KAGVTQTPRYLIKTRGQQVTLSCSPISGHRSVSWYQQTPGQGLQFLFEYFSETQRNKGNFPGRFSGRQFSNSRSEMNVSTLELGDSALYLCASSLDTSGRWYEQYFGPGTRLTVT.

The genes are TRBV7-2 and TRBJ2-7; 13 bases line up with TRBD2. The CDR3 sequence is 17 residues long. Trimming cost V 5 bases and J 7 bases; bases outside gene matches: 14. Germline assignment: CDR1 SGHTA and CDR2 FQGNSA. For the CDR3, the DNA is TGTGCCAGCAGCATAACCCAGACTAGCGGGAGGCGTGGAGAGCAGTACTTC. This codes for CASSITQTSGRRGEQYF.

The rearrangement links TRBV4-2 to TRBJ2-3; the D call may be TRBD1 or TRBD2 (6 bases each). This CDR3 has 15 amino acids. Trimming removed 3 bases from V and 2 bases from J, with 12 bases in between. The germline CDR1 and CDR2 sequences are LGHNA and YNFKEQ. This CDR3 is CASSQGGRDTDTQYF. CDR3 sequence (DNA): TGTGCCAGCAGCCAGGGGGGCCGTGACACAGATACGCAGTATTTT.

At least ten counts were recorded for this clonotype. The V gene is TRBV29-1, the J gene TRBJ2-5, with 8 bases identical to TRBD1. The closer fit of TRBJ2-7 to the DNA end suggests the J call may be wrong. The CDR3 covers 12 residues. CDR1 and CDR2 from the germline V gene are SQVTM and ANQGSEA. Here the CDR3 reads CSVRTGLIEQYF. The CDR3 nucleotides read TGCAGCGTCAGGACAGGGCTGATCGAGCAGTACTTC.

This clonotype was detected only a few times. The chain has TRBV4-1 and TRBJ2-1; 10 positions match TRBD2. CDR3 size: 15 residues. The J segment lost 8 bases and the V segment lost 1 base, leaving 5 bases of the junction unmatched. CDR1 and CDR2 from the germline V gene are MGHRA and YSYEKL. CDR3 sequence (DNA): TGCGCCAGCAGCCAAGTAGCGGGAGGTCTCGATGAGCAGTTCTTC. Translating gives CASSQVAGGLDEQFF.

The chain carries TRBV29-1 and TRBJ2-5, with 7 bases aligning to TRBD2. This CDR3 spans 12 amino acids. Germline CDR1 and CDR2: SQVTM and ANQGSEA. V was pared by 8 bases and J by 11 bases, with 14 bases of the junction left unmatched. This CDR3 reads CSTWTRANEQYF. In nucleotides, the CDR3 is TGCAGCACATGGACTAGGGCGAATGAGCAGTACTTC.

The rearrangement links TRBV7-9 to TRBJ2-4; 8 bases agree with TRBD1. CDR1 is SEHNR and CDR2 is FQNEAQ in the germline V gene (reference sequence). CDR3 length equals 17 residues. After removal of 5 bases from V and 0 bases from J, the junction contained 9 bases not matched to a gene. This CDR3 reads CASSDPFRGPAKNIQYF. The DNA for the CDR3 is TGTGCCAGCAGCGACCCGTTCAGGGGGCCAGCCAAAAACATTCAGTACTTC.

This clonotype was observed a handful of times. The rearrangement links TRBV12-3 or TRBV12-4 to TRBJ1-2, with D uncertain. V lost 3 bases to trimming and J lost 7 bases, with 9 bases between them. This CDR3 region has 12 residues. The CDR3 nucleotides are TGTGCCAGCAGTTTTAATGTCGGTGGCTACACCTTC. Translated, it gives CASSFNVGGYTF.

The rearrangement joins TRBV29-1 to TRBJ2-1, with 9 bases that match TRBD1. This CDR3 spans 14 amino acids. V shed 0 bases and J 9 bases; nucleotides not matched to a gene: 6. Germline CDR1 is SQVTM and CDR2 is ANQGSEA. The CDR3: CSVEEGQGFSEQFF. The CDR3 DNA is TGCAGCGTTGAAGAAGGACAGGGGTTCAGTGAGCAGTTCTTC.

The gene calls are TRBV4-2 and TRBJ2-3; 9 bases fit TRBD1. The CDR3 contains 17 residues. CDR1 is LGHNA and CDR2 is YNFKEQ in the germline V gene. The V gene end was trimmed by 5 bases and the J gene end by 1 base; junction bases not matched to a gene: 10. In DNA form, the CDR3 reads TGTGCCAGCAGCTACTACAGGGGGCGGGATGGCACAGATACGCAGTATTTT. Translating it yields CASSYYRGRDGTDTQYF.